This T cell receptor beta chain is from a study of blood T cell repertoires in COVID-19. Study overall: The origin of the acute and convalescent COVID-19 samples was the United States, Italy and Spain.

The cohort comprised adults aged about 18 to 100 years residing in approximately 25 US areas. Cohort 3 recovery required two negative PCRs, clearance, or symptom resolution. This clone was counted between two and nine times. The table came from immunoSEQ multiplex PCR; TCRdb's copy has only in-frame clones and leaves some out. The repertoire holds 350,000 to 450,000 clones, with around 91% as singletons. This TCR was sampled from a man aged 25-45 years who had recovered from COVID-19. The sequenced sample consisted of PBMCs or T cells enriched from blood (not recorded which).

The CDR3 protein is CASSRSSYEQYF. The CDR3 DNA follows: TGTGCCAGCAGTCGGAGCTCCTACGAGCAGTACTTC. V is TRBV2 and J is TRBJ2-7; D gene unclear. The germline V gene encodes CDR1 SNHLY and CDR2 FYNNEI. CDR3 size: 12 residues. Trimming removed 5 bases at V and 0 bases at J, with 5 bases between. Supplemented by reference TRBV2 and TRBJ2-7, the full variable domain reads EPEVTQTPSHQVTQMGQEVILRCVPISNHLYFYWYRQILGQKVEFLVSFYNNEISEKSEIFDDQFSVERPDGSNFTLKIRSTKLEDSAMYFCASSRSSYEQYFGPGTRLTVT.